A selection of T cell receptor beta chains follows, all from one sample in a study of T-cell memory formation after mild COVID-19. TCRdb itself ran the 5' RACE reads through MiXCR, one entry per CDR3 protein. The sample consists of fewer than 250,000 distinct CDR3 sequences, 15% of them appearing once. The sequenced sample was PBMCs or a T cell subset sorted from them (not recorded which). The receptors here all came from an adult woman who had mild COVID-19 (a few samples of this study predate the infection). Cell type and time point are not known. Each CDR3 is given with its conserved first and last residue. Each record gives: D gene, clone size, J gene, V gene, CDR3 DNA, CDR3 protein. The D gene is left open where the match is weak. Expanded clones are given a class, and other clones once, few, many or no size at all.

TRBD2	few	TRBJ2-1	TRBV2	TGTGCCAGCACTTTAGCGGGACTCAGTGAGCAGTTCTTC	CASTLAGLSEQFF
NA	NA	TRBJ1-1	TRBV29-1	TGCAGCGTTGGCGGTCTGGTCCCAAACACTGAAGCTTTCTTT	CSVGGLVPNTEAFF
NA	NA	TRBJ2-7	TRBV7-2	TGTGCCAGCAGCGCGCGACAGCCCTACGAGCAGTACTTC	CASSARQPYEQYF
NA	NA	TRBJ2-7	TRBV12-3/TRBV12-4	TGTGCCAGCAGTTTCCTTATGGGGCCGGGACCGCCGGGGGAGCAGTACTTC	CASSFLMGPGPPGEQYF
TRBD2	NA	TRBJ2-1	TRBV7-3	TGTGCCAGCAGCTTCGGGAGCGGGAGCTCCTACAATGAGCAGTTCTTC	CASSFGSGSSYNEQFF
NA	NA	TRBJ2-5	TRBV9	TGTGCCAGCAGCAGTCCCCAAGGGGGGGGCACCCAAGAGACCCAGTACTTC	CASSSPQGGGTQETQYF
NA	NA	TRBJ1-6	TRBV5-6	TGTGCCAGCAGCTTCGGGGGACCCCTCCACTTT	CASSFGGPLHF
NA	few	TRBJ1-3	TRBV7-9	TGTGCCAGCAGCAACGTTGGTACAGGGCTCTCTGGAAACACCATATATTTT	CASSNVGTGLSGNTIYF
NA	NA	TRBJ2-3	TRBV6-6	TGTGCCAGCAGTTACCGCCAGGGAATAGATACGCAGTATTTT	CASSYRQGIDTQYF
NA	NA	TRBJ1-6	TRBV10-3	TGTGCCATCAGTGAGTCGATTAGGGGTAATTCACCCCTCCACTTT	CAISESIRGNSPLHF
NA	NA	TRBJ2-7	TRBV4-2	TGTGCCAGCAGCCAAGGTTCGGGACTCGGCTCCTACGAGCAGTACTTC	CASSQGSGLGSYEQYF
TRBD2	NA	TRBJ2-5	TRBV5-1	TGCGCCAGCAGCTTGCAGCGGGGGGACCAAGAGACCCAGTACTTC	CASSLQRGDQETQYF
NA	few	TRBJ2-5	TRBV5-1	TGCGCCAGCAGCTTGGCTCGGCAGGGCGGAGGGGAGACCCAGTACTTC	CASSLARQGGGETQYF
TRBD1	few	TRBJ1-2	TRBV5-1	TGCGCCAGCAGCACGGGACAGGGGATCCACTTC	CASSTGQGIHF
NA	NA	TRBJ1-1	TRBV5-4	TGTGCCAGCCGCCCTGGTGGGGTAAGCACTGAAGCTTTCTTT	CASRPGGVSTEAFF
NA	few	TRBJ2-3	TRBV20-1	TGCAGTGCTAGAGATCTTGGAGTGATGGATACGCAGTATTTT	CSARDLGVMDTQYF
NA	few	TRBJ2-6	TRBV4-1	TGCGCCAGCAGCCAAGATTACGCAAGCTCTGGGGCCAACGTCCTGACTTTC	CASSQDYASSGANVLTF
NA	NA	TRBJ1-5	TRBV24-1	TGTGCCACCAGTGATCTTGGCAAACAGCCCCAGCATTTT	CATSDLGKQPQHF